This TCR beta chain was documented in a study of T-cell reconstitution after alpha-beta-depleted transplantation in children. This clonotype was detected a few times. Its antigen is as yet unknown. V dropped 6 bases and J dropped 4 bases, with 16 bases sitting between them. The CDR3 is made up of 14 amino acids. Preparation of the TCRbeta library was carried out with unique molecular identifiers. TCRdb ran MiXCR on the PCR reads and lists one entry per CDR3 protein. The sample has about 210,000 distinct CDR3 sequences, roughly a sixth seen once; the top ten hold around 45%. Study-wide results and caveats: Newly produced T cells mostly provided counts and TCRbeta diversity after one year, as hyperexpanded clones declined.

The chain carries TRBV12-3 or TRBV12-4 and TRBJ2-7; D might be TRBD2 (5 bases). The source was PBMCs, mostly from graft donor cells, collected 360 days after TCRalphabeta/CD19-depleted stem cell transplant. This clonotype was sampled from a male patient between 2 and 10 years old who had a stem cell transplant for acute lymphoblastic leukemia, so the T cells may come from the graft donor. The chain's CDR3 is CASRRGDYPYEQYF. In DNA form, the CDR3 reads TGTGCCAGCAGACGGGGAGACTATCCATACGAGCAGTACTTC.